This T cell receptor (beta chain) is from a study of post-analysis software for immune sequencing data. For the study at large: As for disease course, relapsing-remitting, secondary progressive and progressive-relapsing multiple sclerosis were all included. Overall study findings and caveats: By F measure, strong co-clustering occurred among samples prepared in the same batch. Significantly lower normalized Chao1 diversity was seen in multiple sclerosis patients than in controls.

A note on this clonotype: No antigen is known for it.

Unique molecular identifiers were built into the TCR beta cDNA libraries. T cells numbering about 0.85 to 11 million yielded cDNA molecules that totaled roughly 500,000. From the PCR reads, TCRdb called clonotypes with MiXCR, one entry per CDR3 protein. The sample holds 650,000 to 850,000 distinct CDR3 sequences, about 50% seen once. The material sequenced was blood. This TCR was sampled from a girl aged 10-17 years with multiple sclerosis.

In nucleotides, the CDR3 is TGTGCCAGCAGCTTAAGCGGACTCGGCAACACTGAAGCTTTCTTT. Translated, it gives CASSLSGLGNTEAFF. The chain carries TRBV7-9 and TRBJ1-1; D is unclear. This CDR3 comprises 15 residues. Per germline, CDR1 SEHNR and CDR2 FQNEAQ (reference sequence). V was shortened by 2 bases and J by 2 bases, with 12 bases between the two germline ends.